This is a list of T cell receptor beta chains from one sample in a study of blood T cells in healthy people across ages. TCRdb re-called the 5' RACE reads through MiXCR, storing one row per CDR3 protein. The sample shows just over 800,000 distinct CDR3 sequences, around 68% of them seen only once. Sequencing used blood. All receptors derive from a man aged 25 to 45 in good health. CDR3s include the opening cysteine and the closing phenylalanine or tryptophan. A D gene is named only where the DNA matches it firmly. Rows give clone size only sometimes, using once, few, many, or a class for an expanded clone.

clone_size	v_call	d_call	j_call	cdr3_nt	cdr3_aa
few	TRBV19	.	TRBJ2-7	TGTGCCAGTAGTCCACAGGGCCCTGACGAGCAGTACTTC	CASSPQGPDEQYF
.	TRBV7-2	.	TRBJ1-5	TGTGCCAGCAGCGCCGATGGGCAGAATCAGCCCCAGCATTTT	CASSADGQNQPQHF
.	TRBV12-3/TRBV12-4	TRBD2	TRBJ2-5	TGTGCCAGCAGCCCACAGCGGGGATTCGAGACCCAGTACTTC	CASSPQRGFETQYF
.	TRBV4-3	.	TRBJ1-1	TGCGCCAGCAGCCAAGAGAGCTATGGGAACACTGAAGCTTTCTTT	CASSQESYGNTEAFF
.	TRBV5-5	TRBD1	TRBJ2-7	TGTGCCAGCAGCTTGGCCTCCGGACAGGCCTACGAGCAGTACTTC	CASSLASGQAYEQYF
.	TRBV7-2	TRBD1	TRBJ1-5	TGTGCCAGCAGCTTTCCAGGGGGCAGCGCGGAGCCCCAGCATTTT	CASSFPGGSAEPQHF
once	TRBV15	TRBD1	TRBJ2-1	TGTGCCACCAGCAGGGAACAGGGGGTCTCCTACAATGAGCAGTTCTTC	CATSREQGVSYNEQFF
.	TRBV20-1	.	TRBJ2-1	TGCAGTGCTAGAGATTTTGGTGCCTACAATGAGCAGTTCTTC	CSARDFGAYNEQFF
.	TRBV4-3	.	TRBJ2-1	TGCGCCAGCAGCCATCCCAGAGGAGGCTCCTACAATGAGCAGTTCTTC	CASSHPRGGSYNEQFF
once	TRBV28	TRBD1	TRBJ2-7	TGTGCCAGCATGGACAGGAAAGAGCAGTACTTC	CASMDRKEQYF
few	TRBV5-1	TRBD2	TRBJ2-3	TGTGCCAGCAGCTTAGGTCTAGCGGGGGGTCCAGATACGCAGTATTTT	CASSLGLAGGPDTQYF
.	TRBV13	.	TRBJ2-1	TGTGCCAGCAGCTCTTCGGAGGATGAGCAGTTCTTC	CASSSSEDEQFF
.	TRBV21-1	.	TRBJ1-1	TGTGCCAGCAGCAGGGGCAGGTCGGAGGCTTTCTTT	CASSRGRSEAFF
.	TRBV20-1	.	TRBJ1-4	TGCAGTGCTAGAGATAGCGGTGGCAGTTTTAATGAAAAACTGTTTTTT	CSARDSGGSFNEKLFF
.	TRBV20-1	TRBD2	TRBJ2-5	TGCAGTGCCAAAGGCGGGGGCCAAGAGACCCAGTACTTC	CSAKGGGQETQYF
.	TRBV6-6	.	TRBJ1-5	TGTGCCGCTTGCTCTTGGGGACAGCCCCAGCATTTT	CAACSWGQPQHF